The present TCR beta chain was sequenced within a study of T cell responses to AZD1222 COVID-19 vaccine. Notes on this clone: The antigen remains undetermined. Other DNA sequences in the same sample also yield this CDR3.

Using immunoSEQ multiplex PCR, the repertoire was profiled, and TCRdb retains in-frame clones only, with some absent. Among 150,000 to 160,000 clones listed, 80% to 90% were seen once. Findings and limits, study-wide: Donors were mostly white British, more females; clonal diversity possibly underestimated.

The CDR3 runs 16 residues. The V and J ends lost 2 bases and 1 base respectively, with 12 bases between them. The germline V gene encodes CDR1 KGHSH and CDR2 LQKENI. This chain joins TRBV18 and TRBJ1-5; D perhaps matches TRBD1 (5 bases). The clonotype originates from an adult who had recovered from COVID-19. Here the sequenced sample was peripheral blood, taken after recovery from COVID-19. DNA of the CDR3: TGTGCCAGCTCACCAGGGCAGGGCGGGAGCAATCAGCCCCAGCATTTT. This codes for CASSPGQGGSNQPQHF. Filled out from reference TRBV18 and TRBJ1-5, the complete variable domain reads NAGVMQNPRHLVRRRGQEARLRCSPMKGHSHVYWYRQLPEEGLKFMVYLQKENIIDESGMPKERFSAEFPKEGPSILRIQQVVRGDSAAYFCASSPGQGGSNQPQHFGDGTRLSIL.